This TCR beta chain was sequenced in a study of CD8+ T cells in alopecia areata. General study points: Elevated clonality characterized lesional scalp relative to normal scalp, particularly in alopecia totalis/universalis.

Reverse transcribed after extraction, RNA yielded cDNA as the sequencing template. Repertoires were generated with immunoSEQ multiplex PCR, while TCRdb's copy carries only in-frame clones and drops some. The sample has 140,000 to 150,000 clones, roughly 46% seen once. From germline, CDR1 is MDHEN and CDR2 SYDVKM. CDR3 length: 13 amino acids. The V gene lost 3 bases and the J gene lost 7 bases, with 12 bases spanning the gap. As to this clone: Its antigen is not identified.

V usage is TRBV28 and J usage is TRBJ1-1; D remains ambiguous. This TCR was recovered from a human donor with alopecia areata. The sequences come from CD4+ T cells sorted from blood, collected at week 0. The CDR3, as DNA: TGTGCCAGCAGTTTGGAATACAGCGGTGAAGCTTTCTTT. It codes for CASSLEYSGEAFF. The full variable domain, with the rest looked up from reference TRBV28 and TRBJ1-1, is DVKVTQSSRYLVKRTGEKVFLECVQDMDHENMFWYRQDPGLGLRLIYFSYDVKMKEKGDIPEGYSVSREKKERFSLILESASTNQTSMYLCASSLEYSGEAFFGQGTRLTVV.